This TCR beta chain came from a study of glioma-infiltrating T cells after dendritic cell vaccination. Turning to the study itself: Glioblastoma patients came from Phase I and II dendritic cell vaccination trials. At biweekly intervals, patients got three intradermal dendritic cell vaccine injections. Overall study findings and caveats: Complete blood and tumor specimen sets were limited to few patients.

Noted time point: after dendritic cell vaccination, including at tumor progression/relapse. Trimming removed 1 base at V and 1 base at J, with 17 bases between. This CDR3 comprises 18 residues. CDR1 is MGHRA and CDR2 is YSYEKL in the germline V gene. Notes on this clone: Its matching antigen is unknown.

Produced via immunoSEQ multiplex PCR; TCRdb's table is partial and in-frame only. The sample lists 65,000 or so clones; about 89% were seen once. V and J are TRBV4-1 and TRBJ2-1, with D possibly being TRBD2 (7 bases). The specimen was blood, collected after dendritic cell vaccination. The TCR sequence derives from a human donor with glioblastoma. The CDR3 region has the DNA TGCGCCAGCAGCCAAGCCACGGGGGGCAGGGGTTCCTACAATGAGCAGTTCTTC. Translating it yields CASSQATGGRGSYNEQFF.